The 22 T cell receptor beta chains listed next were all sequenced from one sample in a study of blood T cell repertoires in COVID-19. Profiled with immunoSEQ multiplex PCR; TCRdb holds only in-frame clones, not every one. The profile shows about 140,000 clones, around 79% of them singletons. The sequenced sample consisted of PBMCs or T cells enriched from blood (not recorded which). The source of these receptors is a woman aged 45 to 65 who had recovered from COVID-19.

This chain uses TRBV27 with TRBJ2-7; 10 nucleotides agree with TRBD2. Looked up from germline, CDR1 is MNHEY and CDR2 is SMNVEV (reference sequence). This CDR3 has 13 residues. V lost 8 bases and J lost 5; bases outside the gene matches: 6. CDR3 in amino acids: CASGLAGVDEQYF. Here the CDR3 DNA reads TGTGCCAGCGGTCTAGCGGGAGTTGACGAGCAGTACTTC.

V is TRBV6-5 and J is TRBJ1-3, with unresolved D. The CDR3 totals 14 residues. V lost 7 bases to trimming and J lost 4 bases, with 14 bases between them. CDR1 MNHEY and CDR2 SVGAGI come from the germline V gene. CDR3 coding DNA: TGTGCCAGCACCCAGGCCGCGCAAGGAAACACCATATATTTT. Protein: CASTQAAQGNTIYF.

The V call is TRBV9, the J call TRBJ2-5, with a possible D match to TRBD2 (5 bases). Trimming left V 5 bases short and J 2 bases short, with 16 bases between. The germline V gene encodes CDR1 SGDLS and CDR2 YYNGEE. The CDR3 is 15 residues long. The CDR3: CASSEEGSGQETQYF. The CDR3 nucleotides are TGTGCCAGCAGTGAAGAAGGGAGTGGGCAAGAGACCCAGTACTTC.

On this clone: This may be a read error, as it is one base from a much larger clone. Other DNA sequences within the sample encode an identical CDR3. The rearrangement links TRBV9 to TRBJ2-2; D is perhaps TRBD2 (5 bases). Per germline, CDR1 SGDLS and CDR2 YYNGEE. The CDR3 contains 20 residues. V lost 0 bases and J 0 bases, leaving 21 bases between the germline ends. As DNA, the CDR3 is TGTGCCAGCAGCGTAGAAGAAACCAGCGGAGGCCTCACGAACACCGGGGAGCTGTTTTTT. It encodes CASSVEETSGGLTNTGELFF.

CDR3 loop: CASSAGTSKLDTQYF. The CDR3 DNA reads as TGTGCCAGCAGCGCCGGGACTTCTAAACTAGATACGCAGTATTTT. The rearrangement links TRBV9 to TRBJ2-3; tentatively, D is TRBD2 (6 bases). The CDR3 sequence is 15 residues long. Germline CDR1 and CDR2: SGDLS and YYNGEE. Trimming left V 3 bases short and J 5 bases short, with 16 bases between. The full variable domain, completed using reference TRBV9 and TRBJ2-3, is DSGVTQTPKHLITATGQRVTLRCSPRSGDLSVYWYQQSLDQGLQFLIQYYNGEERAKGNILERFSAQQFPDLHSELNLSSLELGDSALYFCASSAGTSKLDTQYFGPGTRLTVL.

The chain employs TRBV3-1 (or the pseudogene TRBV3-2) and TRBJ2-7; 7 nucleotides line up with TRBD2. CDR1 and CDR2 from the germline V gene are LGHDT and YNNKEL (reference sequence). The CDR3 consists of 14 residues. The V segment lost 0 bases and the J segment 5 bases; nucleotides outside the gene matches: 4. The CDR3 nucleotides are TGTGCCAGCAGCCAAGAGGGAGGGCGAAACGAGCAGTACTTC. Translation: CASSQEGGRNEQYF.

The chain is built from TRBV3-1 (or the pseudogene TRBV3-2) and TRBJ1-1; TRBD1 agrees at 7 bases. The CDR3 is 14 amino acids. Germline loops: CDR1 LGHDT, CDR2 YNNKEL (reference sequence). J lost 11 bases, V lost 5 bases, and 14 bases had no gene match. The CDR3 DNA follows: TGTGCCAGCAGCAATCATATGAACAGGGGTTGGGCTTTCTTT. Residues: CASSNHMNRGWAFF.

This clone occurred a few times. The V call is TRBV7-6, the J call TRBJ1-5; 8 nucleotides match TRBD1. J gave up 2 bases and V 2 bases, and 8 bases lay outside the gene matches. CDR1 is SGHVS, CDR2 FNYEAQ, per germline. This CDR3 is built from 17 residues. DNA of the CDR3: TGTGCCAGCAGCTTACAGACAGGGGATAGGGGCAATCAGCCCCAGCATTTT. This codes for CASSLQTGDRGNQPQHF.

The CDR3 DNA reads as TGTGCCAGCAGCCACTGGTCGGGAGGCAACTACGAGCAGTACTTC. This translates into CASSHWSGGNYEQYF. V gene TRBV3-1 (or the pseudogene TRBV3-2) combines with J gene TRBJ2-7; 7 positions agree with TRBD2. The V gene's germline CDR1 is LGHDT and CDR2 YNNKEL (reference sequence). The CDR3 loop spans 15 amino acids. V trimming: 3 bases; J trimming: 3 bases; junction bases outside the gene matches: 8.

The rearrangement uses TRBV10-3 and TRBJ1-1; 11 bases align to TRBD1. The CDR3 covers 13 residues. Germline V gene lookup returns CDR1 ENHRY and CDR2 SYGVKD. Trimming took 10 bases from V and 6 from J; bases not matched to a gene: 7. CDR3: CATRTGGDAEAFF. As DNA, the CDR3 is TGTGCCACTCGGACAGGGGGCGACGCTGAAGCTTTCTTT.

The chain recombines TRBV10-3 with TRBJ1-5, with 9 bases matching TRBD1. Germline assignment: CDR1 ENHRY and CDR2 SYGVKD. Trimming removed 2 bases from V and 0 bases from J; junction bases left unmatched: 2. This CDR3 contains 16 residues. In DNA form, the CDR3 reads TGTGCCATCAGTGAGGGACAGGGGTATAGCAATCAGCCCCAGCATTTT. Its protein product is CAISEGQGYSNQPQHF.

The chain has TRBV5-4 and TRBJ1-3; TRBD1 is a possible D gene (6 bases). This CDR3 is 17 amino acids long. V was cut by 4 bases and J by 0 bases, with 17 bases left in between. In germline, CDR1 is SGHNT, CDR2 YYREEE (reference sequence). The CDR3 here is CASSGGGGEHSGNTIYF. In DNA, the CDR3 is TGTGCCAGCAGCGGAGGGGGGGGCGAACACTCTGGAAACACCATATATTTT.

The chain recombines TRBV7-2 with TRBJ2-5; weak D call: TRBD1 (5 bases). Germline-derived CDR1 and CDR2 are SGHTA and FQGNSA. Trimming pared 3 bases from V and 6 bases from J, leaving 11 bases between. The CDR3 is 13 residues long. CDR3 sequence reads: CASSLPGIKTQYF. The CDR3 DNA reads as TGTGCCAGCAGCTTGCCAGGGATCAAGACCCAGTACTTC.

The CDR3 nucleotides read TGTGCCTGGAGTGTCTATAGCCACGGGGAGGATACGCAGTATTTT. Its translation: CAWSVYSHGEDTQYF. The gene calls are TRBV30 and TRBJ2-3; weak D call: TRBD2 (5 bases). The length of the CDR3 is 15 residues. Germline values: CDR1 GTSNPN, CDR2 SVGIG (reference sequence). V shed 0 bases and J shed 6 bases, with 16 bases lying between them.

This chain joins TRBV5-8 and TRBJ2-7, with a weak D call TRBD2 (6 bases). The CDR3 loop spans 14 amino acids. With 4 bases removed from V and 5 bases from J, the gap between germline ends came to 16 bases. Germline lookup yields CDR1 SGHTS and CDR2 YDEGEE. CDR3 amino acids: CASSPRRGLDEQYF. CDR3 DNA sequence: TGTGCCAGCAGCCCCCGGAGGGGTCTCGACGAGCAGTACTTC.

Comment on this clone: The junction does not match germline at one end; this may be a read error. This CDR3 is CASSLFRGTPGF. The CDR3 nucleotides read TGTGCCAGCAGTTTATTCAGGGGGACCCCGGGTTTT. This rearrangement joins TRBV28 to TRBJ1-3, with 7 bases identical to TRBD1. Germline V gene lookup returns CDR1 MDHEN and CDR2 SYDVKM. This CDR3 has 12 amino acids. The entire variable domain, with the rest obtained from reference TRBV28 and TRBJ1-3, is as follows: DVKVTQSSRYLVKRTGEKVFLECVQDMDHENMFWYRQDPGLGLRLIYFSYDVKMKEKGDIPEGYSVSREKKERFSLILESASTNQTSMYLCASSLFRGTPGFGEGSWLTVV.

The chain is built from TRBV3-1 (or the pseudogene TRBV3-2) and TRBJ1-2; possible D gene TRBD1, 6 bases. The V end was cut by 0 bases, the J end by 3 bases, with 14 bases between. The germline gives CDR1 LGHDT, CDR2 YNNKEL (reference sequence). This CDR3 comprises 16 residues. The CDR3 protein is CASSQDHSGDHYGYTF. The CDR3 DNA reads TGTGCCAGCAGCCAAGATCACTCAGGGGACCACTATGGCTACACCTTC.

The V call is TRBV12-3 or TRBV12-4, the J call TRBJ2-7; 7 bases are a match to TRBD2. V was pared by 3 bases and J by 10 bases, with 6 bases of the junction left unmatched. CDR3 size: 12 residues. As DNA, the CDR3 is TGTGCCAGCAGTTTTGAAGCGGGACTTCAGTACTTC. Residues: CASSFEAGLQYF.

This chain uses TRBV5-8 with TRBJ1-2; the D gene is possibly TRBD1 (5 bases). The CDR3 is made up of 13 amino acids. V lost 4 bases to trimming and J lost 5 bases, with 12 bases between them. Germline CDR1 SGHTS, CDR2 YDEGEE. The CDR3 nucleotides are TGTGCCAGCAGCATGACAGCCTATTATGGCTACACCTTC. Translated, it gives CASSMTAYYGYTF.

The V and J genes are TRBV28 and TRBJ2-7; 7 positions match TRBD2. The CDR3 has 13 amino acids. V gave up 5 bases and J gave up 6 bases; unmatched junction bases: 7. CDR1 and CDR2 (germline): MDHEN, SYDVKM. The CDR3 here is CASSNLAGVEQYF. The CDR3 DNA is TGTGCCAGCAGTAATCTGGCGGGAGTCGAGCAGTACTTC.

The chain links TRBV6-5 to TRBJ1-6, with D perhaps TRBD1 (5 bases). The CDR3 spans 13 residues. V shed 7 bases and J shed 9 bases, with 13 bases lying between them. In germline, CDR1 is MNHEY, CDR2 SVGAGI. Written as DNA, the CDR3 is TGTGCCAGCAAGGGACTTGGGGGTTCACCCCTCCACTTT. Residues: CASKGLGGSPLHF.

The chain joins TRBV3-1 (or the pseudogene TRBV3-2) to TRBJ2-2; tentative D call: TRBD2 (7 bases). The V end was cut by 1 base, the J end by 11 bases, with 20 bases between. The CDR3 consists of 16 residues. The V gene's germline CDR1 is LGHDT and CDR2 YNNKEL (reference sequence). The chain's CDR3 is CASSQGRGIAGVELFF. For the CDR3, the DNA is TGTGCCAGCAGCCAAGGGAGGGGGATTGCGGGAGTTGAGCTGTTTTTT.